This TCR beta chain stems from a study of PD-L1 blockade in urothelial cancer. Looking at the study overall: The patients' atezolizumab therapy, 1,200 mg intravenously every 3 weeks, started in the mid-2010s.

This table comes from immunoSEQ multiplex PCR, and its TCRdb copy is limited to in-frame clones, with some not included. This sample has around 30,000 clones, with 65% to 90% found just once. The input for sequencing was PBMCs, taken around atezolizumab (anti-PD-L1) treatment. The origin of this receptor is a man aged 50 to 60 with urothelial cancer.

Here the CDR3 DNA reads TGTGCCAGCAGCCTGTCCGGGACTAACGCTTTAACGCAGTATTTT. Translating it yields CASSLSGTNALTQYF. The gene calls are TRBV6-5 and TRBJ2-3, with TRBD2 identical over 7 bases. The CDR3 runs to 15 residues. The germline V gene encodes CDR1 MNHEY and CDR2 SVGAGI. The junction had 15 bases not matched to a gene; V was cut back by 6 bases and J by 9 bases.